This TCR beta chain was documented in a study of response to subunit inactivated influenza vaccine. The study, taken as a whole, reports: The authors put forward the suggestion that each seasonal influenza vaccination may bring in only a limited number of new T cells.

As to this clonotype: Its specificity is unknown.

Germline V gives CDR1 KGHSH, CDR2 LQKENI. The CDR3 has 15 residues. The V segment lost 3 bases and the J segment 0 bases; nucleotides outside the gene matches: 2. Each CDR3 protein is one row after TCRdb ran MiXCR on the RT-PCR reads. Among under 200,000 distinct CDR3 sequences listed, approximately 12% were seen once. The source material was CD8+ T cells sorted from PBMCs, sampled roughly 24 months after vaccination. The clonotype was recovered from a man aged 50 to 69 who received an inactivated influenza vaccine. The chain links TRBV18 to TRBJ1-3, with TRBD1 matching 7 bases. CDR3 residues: CASSPTGYSGNTIYF. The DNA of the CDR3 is TGTGCCAGCTCACCGACAGGGTACTCTGGAAACACCATATATTTT.